The 4 T cell receptor beta chains below all came from one sample that was sequenced in a study of blood T cell repertoires in COVID-19. Assay used: immunoSEQ multiplex PCR; TCRdb lists only in-frame clones, some missing. Among approximately 69,000 clones listed, over 70% were seen once. Sequencing was done on a sample of peripheral blood. All receptors derive from a man in his 60s with acute or convalescent COVID-19.

The chain combines TRBV6-5 with TRBJ1-5; no clear D gene. Trimming cost V 5 bases and J 1 base, with 12 bases left between them. The germline gives CDR1 MNHEY, CDR2 SVGAGI. The CDR3 length is 15 residues. The CDR3 region is CASSQHPRSNQPQHF. The CDR3 DNA reads as TGTGCCAGCAGTCAACATCCGAGGAGCAATCAGCCCCAGCATTTT.

This clone appeared a few times. The chain has TRBV6-1 and TRBJ1-1; TRBD1 agrees at 7 bases. The CDR3 length is 16 residues. Trimming cost V 4 bases and J 4 bases; bases outside gene matches: 12. The germline CDR1 and CDR2 sequences are MNHNS and SASEGT. CDR3 in amino acids: CASSGPMGQPFTEAFF. The CDR3 nucleotides read TGTGCCAGCAGTGGACCGATGGGACAGCCGTTCACTGAAGCTTTCTTT.

The V call is TRBV9, the J call TRBJ1-1; D is possibly TRBD1 (6 bases). Germline CDR1 SGDLS, CDR2 YYNGEE. This CDR3 spans 14 amino acids. Trimming stripped 4 bases from V and 1 base from J, with 11 bases between. CDR3 DNA sequence: TGTGCCAGCAGCTTCTCGGACAGGAACACTGAAGCTTTCTTT. Encoded protein: CASSFSDRNTEAFF.

The chain joins TRBV7-6 to TRBJ1-3; 7 bases are shared with TRBD1. Germline-derived CDR1 and CDR2 are SGHVS and FNYEAQ. This CDR3 contains 15 residues. The trim removed 4 bases at V and 3 bases at J, leaving 6 bases unmatched. CDR3 DNA: TGTGCCAGCAGCTCGACAGGGCGGGGTGGAAACACCATATATTTT. Its protein product is CASSSTGRGGNTIYF.